The source of this T cell receptor beta chain is a study of human T cells and chemical hapten exposure. Whole-study findings and limits: Expanded TCRs made up significantly more big CDR3 similarity clusters than controls did.

Time point described: patch test 1, 2 weeks after DPC sensitization. The sample's treatment: therapeutic diphenylcyclopropenone sensitization with weekly scalp DPC. Suited to DPC and affected by alopecia, the donors ranged from 18 to 70 years old. In germline, CDR1 is MDHEN, CDR2 SYDVKM. J lost 0 bases, V lost 5 bases, and 6 bases had no gene match. The CDR3 sequence is 15 residues long. The library gave individual cDNA molecules unique molecular identifiers. Using its own MiXCR run on the RACE reads, TCRdb lists one record per CDR3 protein. The sample includes 180,000 or so distinct CDR3 sequences, roughly 15% seen only once; the top ten take about 1.7%. With regard to this clonotype: Its specificity is not known.

The clonotype originates from a woman in her 30s with alopecia areata. Some clones in this sample may be carry-over from other donors' samples. The chain recombines TRBV28 with TRBJ2-7; 8 nucleotides match TRBD2. The specimen was whole blood, collected in connection with sensitization to the hapten diphenylcyclopropenone (DPC). CDR3 in DNA: TGTGCCAGCAGTCCACTAGCGGCGCTCTCCTACGAGCAGTACTTC. It is translated as CASSPLAALSYEQYF.